The entry below gives a single T cell receptor (beta chain) sequence along with its context. It was autoimmune disease history or systemic immunosuppression that excluded patients. Data came from immunoSEQ multiplex PCR; TCRdb stores just in-frame clones and leaves some out. In the table there are 50,000 to 60,000 clones, 70% to 80% of which are singletons. J lost 2 bases, V lost 5 bases, and 1 base had no gene match. CDR1 SGHTA and CDR2 FQGTGA come from the germline V gene. The CDR3 has 14 amino acids. The data were taken from a study of OX40 agonist ivuxolimab in advanced cancers. Study context: A mean age of about 59 years, range roughly 23 to 85, was recorded, and under 85% were male.

This TCR came from an adult with an advanced solid tumor such as melanoma, head and neck, liver or kidney cancer. V is TRBV7-3 and J is TRBJ2-7, with 12 bases aligning to TRBD1. This specimen was CD4+ or CD8+ T cells sorted from blood, taken in a trial of the OX40 agonist ivuxolimab. CDR3 coding DNA: TGTGCCAGCAGCCGGGACAGGGGGCCCTACGAGCAGTACTTC. Its protein product is CASSRDRGPYEQYF.